Listed below are T cell receptor beta chains from one sample, sequenced in a study of OX40 agonist ivuxolimab in advanced cancers. Produced via immunoSEQ multiplex PCR; TCRdb's table is partial and in-frame only. The sample has 65,000 to 70,000 clones; 75% to 90% are singletons. The sample in question was CD4+ or CD8+ T cells sorted from blood, obtained in a trial of the OX40 agonist ivuxolimab. The receptors were gathered from an adult with an advanced solid tumor such as melanoma, head and neck, liver or kidney cancer. CDR3s include the opening cysteine and the closing phenylalanine or tryptophan. Each record gives: D gene, J gene, clone size, V gene, CDR3 DNA, CDR3 protein. A D gene is named only where the DNA matches it firmly. Size is omitted from some rows. Given values are once, few, many or a class for expanded clones.

D: NA; J: TRBJ2-7; size: NA; V: TRBV15; DNA: TGTGCCACCAGCAGAGATGACGGGGTCTCCTACGAGCAGTACTTC; CDR3: CATSRDDGVSYEQYF
D: TRBD1; J: TRBJ1-2; size: NA; V: TRBV9; DNA: TGTGCCAGCAGCCTCCGGGGACAGTCATCCGGCTACACCTTC; CDR3: CASSLRGQSSGYTF
D: TRBD2; J: TRBJ2-5; size: NA; V: TRBV19; DNA: TGTGCCAGTAGTATCACTAGCGGGGGGTCCCAAGAGACCCAGTACTTC; CDR3: CASSITSGGSQETQYF
D: NA; J: TRBJ1-2; size: NA; V: TRBV5-4; DNA: TGTGCCAGCAGCTTGGAGGCAGCCCCCTATGGCTACACCTTC; CDR3: CASSLEAAPYGYTF
D: NA; J: TRBJ1-2; size: NA; V: TRBV7-3; DNA: TGTGCCAGCAGCTTATACCCGGGGGCTGATGGCTACACCTTC; CDR3: CASSLYPGADGYTF
D: NA; J: TRBJ1-1; size: few; V: TRBV7-9; DNA: TGTGCCAGCAGCTTAAACACTGAAGCTTTCTTT; CDR3: CASSLNTEAFF
D: TRBD2; J: TRBJ2-2; size: NA; V: TRBV23-1; DNA: TGCGCCAGCAGTCATGGGCTAGCGGGATGGGTCGGGGAGCTGTTTTTT; CDR3: CASSHGLAGWVGELFF
D: NA; J: TRBJ1-1; size: NA; V: TRBV5-8; DNA: TGTGCCAGCAGCTTGGGTACGGTAGTGGGGAACACTGAAGCTTTCTTT; CDR3: CASSLGTVVGNTEAFF
D: NA; J: TRBJ1-6; size: NA; V: TRBV9; DNA: TGTGCCAGCAGCGTAGGGGAAGGAAGCGGGTCACCCCTCCACTTT; CDR3: CASSVGEGSGSPLHF
D: NA; J: TRBJ2-1; size: NA; V: TRBV4-3; DNA: TGCGCCAGCAGCCAAGCCCGGGGGTATGATCCCAATGAGCAGTTCTTC; CDR3: CASSQARGYDPNEQFF
D: NA; J: TRBJ2-4; size: NA; V: TRBV4-3; DNA: TGCGCCAGCAGCCAAGATCAGGGGTGGGACATTCAGTACTTC; CDR3: CASSQDQGWDIQYF
D: NA; J: TRBJ2-1; size: NA; V: TRBV28; DNA: TGTGCCAGCAGTTTAGGGGGTGAGCAGTTCTTC; CDR3: CASSLGGEQFF
D: NA; J: TRBJ1-2; size: NA; V: TRBV6-6; DNA: TGTGCCAGCAGCACCGGGACGGCCTACAACTATGGCTACACCTTC; CDR3: CASSTGTAYNYGYTF
D: NA; J: TRBJ2-6; size: once; V: TRBV28; DNA: NA; CDR3: CASSSSGQGWANVLTF
D: NA; J: TRBJ2-3; size: NA; V: TRBV18; DNA: TGTGCCAGCTCACCTGGCGCAAGCACAGATACGCAGTATTTT; CDR3: CASSPGASTDTQYF
D: TRBD1; J: TRBJ2-1; size: NA; V: TRBV18; DNA: TGTGCCAGCTCACCTCGGGACAGGGATAATGAGCAGTTCTTC; CDR3: CASSPRDRDNEQFF
D: NA; J: TRBJ1-1; size: NA; V: TRBV6-5; DNA: TGTGCCAGCAGTTACGGACGCGGGGTTTGGAACACTGAAGCTTTCTTT; CDR3: CASSYGRGVWNTEAFF
D: NA; J: TRBJ1-3; size: NA; V: TRBV28; DNA: TGTGCCAGCAGCCTCACCCGCCGGACCCACTCTGGAAACACCATATATTTT; CDR3: CASSLTRRTHSGNTIYF
D: NA; J: TRBJ2-1; size: NA; V: TRBV28; DNA: TGTGCCAGCAGTTCGCGACTAAGATACAATGAGCAGTTCTTC; CDR3: CASSSRLRYNEQFF
D: NA; J: TRBJ2-2; size: NA; V: TRBV19; DNA: TGTGCCAGTTTGGTTCGGCCGGGGGAGCTGTTTTTT; CDR3: CASLVRPGELFF
D: NA; J: TRBJ2-1; size: NA; V: TRBV15; DNA: TGTGCCACCAGCAGAGATTTAGCCCCCTACAATGAGCAGTTCTTC; CDR3: CATSRDLAPYNEQFF
D: NA; J: TRBJ2-6; size: NA; V: TRBV29-1; DNA: TGCAGCGTTGCATACTCTGGGGCCAACGTCCTGACTTTC; CDR3: CSVAYSGANVLTF
D: NA; J: TRBJ1-2; size: NA; V: TRBV7-9; DNA: TGTGCCAGCAGCGATGCCCCCAGCAATTCCTTCTATGGCTACACCTTC; CDR3: CASSDAPSNSFYGYTF
D: NA; J: TRBJ2-1; size: once; V: TRBV5-1; DNA: TGCGCCAGCAGCTTGTATTCCTACAATGAGCAGTTCTTC; CDR3: CASSLYSYNEQFF
D: NA; J: TRBJ2-7; size: once; V: TRBV7-2; DNA: TGTGCCAGCAGCTTAGCCCACTCCAGCTCCTACGAGCAGTACTTC; CDR3: CASSLAHSSSYEQYF
D: NA; J: TRBJ1-1; size: NA; V: TRBV6-1; DNA: TGTGCCAGCAGAGTACCGGGACTGGAAGCTTTCTTT; CDR3: CASRVPGLEAFF
D: NA; J: TRBJ2-1; size: NA; V: TRBV19; DNA: TGTGCCAGTAGTATAGCACTCTCCGCGAATGAGCAGTTCTTC; CDR3: CASSIALSANEQFF
D: NA; J: TRBJ1-1; size: NA; V: TRBV7-9; DNA: TGTGCCAGCAGCTTAACTTCGCGCGACAGGGAAGCTTTCTTT; CDR3: CASSLTSRDREAFF
D: NA; J: TRBJ1-4; size: NA; V: TRBV11-2; DNA: TGTGCCAGCAGCACCGGACATACCGTAACTAATGAAAAACTGTTTTTT; CDR3: CASSTGHTVTNEKLFF
D: NA; J: TRBJ1-5; size: NA; V: TRBV4-1; DNA: TGCGCCAGCAGCCAAGGACAAGGGGGTTATAGCAATCAGCCCCAGCATTTT; CDR3: CASSQGQGGYSNQPQHF
D: TRBD1; J: TRBJ2-1; size: NA; V: TRBV5-4; DNA: TGTGCCAGCAGCGATACCGGGACAGGGGTCAATGAGCAGTTCTTC; CDR3: CASSDTGTGVNEQFF
D: NA; J: TRBJ2-2; size: NA; V: TRBV19; DNA: TGTGCCAGTAGTTTTGGGGTTACCGGGGAGCTGTTTTTT; CDR3: CASSFGVTGELFF